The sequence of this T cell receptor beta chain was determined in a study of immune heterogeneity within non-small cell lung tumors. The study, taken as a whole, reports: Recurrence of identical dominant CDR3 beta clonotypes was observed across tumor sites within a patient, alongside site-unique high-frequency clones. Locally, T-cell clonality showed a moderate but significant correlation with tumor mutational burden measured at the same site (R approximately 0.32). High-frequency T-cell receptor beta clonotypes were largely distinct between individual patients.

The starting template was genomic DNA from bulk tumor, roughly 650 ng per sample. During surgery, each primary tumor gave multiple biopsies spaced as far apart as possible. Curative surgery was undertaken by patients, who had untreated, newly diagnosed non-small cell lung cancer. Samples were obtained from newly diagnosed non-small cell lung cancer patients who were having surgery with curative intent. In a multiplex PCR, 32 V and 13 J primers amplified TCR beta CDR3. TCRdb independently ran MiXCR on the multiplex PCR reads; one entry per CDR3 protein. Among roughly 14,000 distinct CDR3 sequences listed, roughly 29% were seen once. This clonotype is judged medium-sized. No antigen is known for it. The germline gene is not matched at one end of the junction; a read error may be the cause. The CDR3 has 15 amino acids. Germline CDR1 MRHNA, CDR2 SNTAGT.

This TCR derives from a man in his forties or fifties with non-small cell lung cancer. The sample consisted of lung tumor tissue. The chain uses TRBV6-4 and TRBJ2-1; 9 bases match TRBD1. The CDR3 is CASIDDRGVDNEQFF. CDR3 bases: TGTGCCAGCATTGACGACAGGGGGGTAGACAATGAGCAGTTCTTC.